This TCR beta chain is from a study of Ad26.COV2.S vaccination and SARS-CoV-2 variants. A note on this clone: Antigen: not known.

General study points: The authors reported substantial breadth in spike-specific CD8+ and CD4+ T cell responses after vaccination. Assessments of TCR breadth and depth may have underestimated the total T cell responses. Vaccine recipients had higher spike-specific TCR breadth than placebo recipients.

The table came from immunoSEQ multiplex PCR; TCRdb's copy has only in-frame clones and leaves some out. Here the sample spans about 350,000 clones, roughly 94% being singletons. CDR1 SGHNT and CDR2 YYREEE come from the germline V gene (reference sequence). The CDR3 runs 16 residues. Unmatched junction bases numbered 9, after V lost 2 bases and J lost 9 bases. The chain recombines TRBV5-4 with TRBJ2-1; 12 nucleotides agree with TRBD2. The TCR sequence derives from a human donor who had recovered from COVID-19. The sample in question was peripheral blood, obtained after recovery from COVID-19. CDR3 coding DNA: TGTGCCAGCAGCTTACTACCTAGCGGGGGGGCCTTTGAGCAGTTCTTC. Translating gives CASSLLPSGGAFEQFF.